Given below is one TCR beta chain in context. This sample was taken from a study of blood T cell repertoires in COVID-19. Study-level background: Samples came from the United States, Italy and Spain, spanning acute and convalescent COVID-19. T cells, B-cell-depleted T cells, or PBMCs supplied cDNA or gDNA.

As processed by the authors: Amplification of reference gene primers was used by the study to estimate nucleated cell counts. Sequenced by immunoSEQ multiplex PCR; TCRdb stores in-frame clones only, minus some. Clonal size and the V and J genes are those of that table, whereas D and trimming came from the DNA. Found here are roughly 330,000 clones, about 84% of them singletons; the top ten hold under 2%. This CDR3 has 15 amino acids. Trimming took 1 base from V and 2 from J; bases not matched to a gene: 4. In germline, CDR1 is MNHEY, CDR2 SMNVEV (reference sequence). The clonotype originates from a woman aged 45-59 years with acute or convalescent COVID-19. V usage is TRBV27 and J usage is TRBJ2-7, with 8 bases that match TRBD2. Specimen: peripheral blood. The DNA of the CDR3 is TGTGCCAGCAGTTTATTTGCGGGGGGACCCTACGAGCAGTACTTC. Translated, it gives CASSLFAGGPYEQYF.